The 20 T cell receptor beta chains below come from one sample, sequenced in a study of T-cell reconstitution after alpha-beta-depleted transplantation in children. The TCRbeta library incorporated unique molecular identifiers. TCRdb independently ran MiXCR on the PCR reads; one entry per CDR3 protein. This sample carries about 590,000 distinct CDR3 sequences, over 10% of them seen once, and the ten largest clones take 2% to 2.5%. The sample consisted of PBMCs, mostly from graft donor cells, taken 360 days after TCRalphabeta/CD19-depleted stem cell transplant. The origin of the receptors is a male patient between 10 and 17 years old who had a stem cell transplant for acute myeloid leukemia, so the T cells may come from the graft donor.

At least ten counts were recorded for this clonotype. The chain recombines TRBV28 with TRBJ2-1, with D possibly being TRBD2 (6 bases). CDR1 is MDHEN, CDR2 SYDVKM, per germline. The V end lost 5 bases, the J end lost 14 bases, and 25 bases lay between the germline ends. This CDR3 has 15 amino acids. The CDR3 nucleotides are TGTGCCAGCAGTCCCTGGACTCCCACGGGAGAAGGGGAGTTCTTC. Its protein is CASSPWTPTGEGEFF.

The chain combines TRBV7-3 with TRBJ2-3, with D perhaps assigned TRBD1 or TRBD2 (6 bases each). Per germline, CDR1 SGHTA and CDR2 FQGTGA. The CDR3 has 12 amino acids. CDR3 bases: TGTGCATGCAGCTTAGGGGGGTTCGGGCAGTATTTT. Protein product: CACSLGGFGQYF.

This clonotype was recorded a few times. The chain employs TRBV6-2 or TRBV6-3 and TRBJ2-7; TRBD2 aligns across 8 bases. In germline, CDR1 is MNHEY, CDR2 SVGEGT. The CDR3 runs to 14 residues. V shed 2 bases, J shed 4 bases, and the junction held 4 bases outside the gene matches. CDR3 sequence reads: CASSYPGLEYEQYF. The CDR3 DNA sequence: TGTGCCAGCAGTTACCCGGGACTAGAGTACGAGCAGTACTTC.

Many counts were recorded for this clonotype. The chain joins TRBV6-2 or TRBV6-3 to TRBJ1-4; possibly TRBD1 for D (6 bases). The V end was cut by 4 bases, the J end by 8 bases, with 23 bases between. This CDR3 is built from 17 residues. The V gene's germline CDR1 is MNHEY and CDR2 SVGEGT. CDR3 sequence: CASSSPYGTGRREKLFF. CDR3 sequence (DNA): TGTGCCAGCAGTTCCCCCTACGGAACAGGGAGACGAGAAAAACTGTTTTTT.

The rearrangement uses TRBV7-9 and TRBJ2-5; TRBD2 matches 10 bases. Trimming removed 5 bases from V and 5 bases from J; junction bases left unmatched: 8. This CDR3 spans 15 amino acids. Germline lookup yields CDR1 SEHNR and CDR2 FQNEAQ (reference sequence). The CDR3 region is CASSVTSGTEETQYF. The CDR3 coding sequence is TGTGCCAGCAGCGTCACTAGCGGGACTGAGGAGACCCAGTACTTC.

The rearrangement joins TRBV29-1 to TRBJ2-3, with TRBD2 identical over 13 bases. Germline CDR1 reads SQVTM; CDR2 reads ANQGSEA. CDR3 length: 21 amino acids. V gave up 3 bases and J gave up 4 bases; unmatched junction bases: 22. CDR3 sequence: CSVDWTLRRTSGRVVADTQYF. The CDR3 DNA sequence: TGCAGCGTTGATTGGACTCTCCGGCGGACTAGCGGGAGAGTGGTAGCAGATACGCAGTATTTT.

This clonotype was seen repeatedly, ten times or more. The J gene is TRBJ2-1, the V gene TRBV12-3 or TRBV12-4, with 8 positions matching TRBD2. The CDR3 runs to 15 residues. V lost 5 bases to trimming and J lost 5 bases; unmatched junction nucleotides: 8. The CDR3 protein is CASSNPGGRHNEQFF. In nucleotides, the CDR3 is TGTGCCAGCAGTAACCCGGGGGGGAGGCACAATGAGCAGTTCTTC.

The CDR3 DNA reads TGTGCCAGCAACCAGCGGGAGACCCGCGATGAGCAGTTCTTC. Its translation is CASNQRETRDEQFF. J is TRBJ2-1 and V is TRBV7-8, with 8 bases identical to TRBD2. V trimming: 7 bases; J trimming: 8 bases; junction bases outside the gene matches: 10. Germline assignment: CDR1 SGHVS and CDR2 FQNEAQ. This CDR3 has 14 amino acids. Together with reference TRBV7-8 and TRBJ2-1, the CDR3 gives the full variable domain: GAGVSQSPRYKVAKRGQDVALRCDPISGHVSLFWYQQALGQGPEFLTYFQNEAQLDKSGLPSDRFFAERPEGSVSTLKIQRTQQEDSAVYLCASNQRETRDEQFFGPGTRLTVL.

This clonotype has more than one count but fewer than ten. The chain employs TRBV7-9 and TRBJ1-5, with 10 positions matching TRBD1. The CDR3 has 16 amino acids. Germline V gene lookup returns CDR1 SEHNR and CDR2 FQNEAQ (reference sequence). The junction had 4 bases not matched to a gene; V was cut back by 5 bases and J by 0 bases. The CDR3 DNA reads TGTGCCAGCAGCCCCGGGACAGGGGATAGCAATCAGCCCCAGCATTTT. As protein: CASSPGTGDSNQPQHF.

This clonotype occurred many times. This chain uses TRBV5-1 with TRBJ2-1; a possible D gene is TRBD2 (6 bases). Trimming took off 4 bases at V and 5 bases at J, with 13 bases between the two ends. CDR1 is SGHRS, CDR2 YFSETQ, per germline. This CDR3 has 14 amino acids. The CDR3 bases are TGCGCCAGCAGCCCGGGGACTTTCCACAATGAGCAGTTCTTC. Its protein is CASSPGTFHNEQFF. The full variable domain, rest sourced from reference TRBV5-1 and TRBJ2-1, is KAGVTQTPRYLIKTRGQQVTLSCSPISGHRSVSWYQQTPGQGLQFLFEYFSETQRNKGNFPGRFSGRQFSNSRSEMNVSTLELGDSALYLCASSPGTFHNEQFFGPGTRLTVL.

In its sample, this clonotype was seen a few times. This chain links TRBV20-1 with TRBJ1-5, with D maybe TRBD1 (6 bases). The CDR3 is 15 residues long. Trimming left V 2 bases short and J 3 bases short, with 14 bases between. CDR1 is DFQATT, CDR2 SNEGSKA, per germline (reference sequence). This CDR3 is CSARRSGTLNQPQHF. For the CDR3, the DNA is TGCAGTGCTAGACGGTCCGGGACACTCAATCAGCCCCAGCATTTT.

The chain joins TRBV7-9 to TRBJ2-2; a weak D match, TRBD1 (6 bases). The CDR3 runs 14 residues. V lost 10 bases, J lost 6 bases, and 18 bases lay in between. Germline V gene lookup returns CDR1 SEHNR and CDR2 FQNEAQ (reference sequence). Here the CDR3 DNA reads TGTGCCACCAAGGAAAACAGGGTGGCCGGGGAGCTGTTTTTT. Translation: CATKENRVAGELFF.

This clonotype appeared a few times. This sequence joins TRBV20-1 and TRBJ2-1; a weak D match, TRBD2 (6 bases). V was pared by 1 base and J by 5 bases, with 15 bases between. The CDR3 totals 15 residues. Germline V gene data show CDR1 as DFQATT and CDR2 as SNEGSKA (reference sequence). The DNA for the CDR3 is TGCAGTGCTAGAGTGGACCCGACTAGGAACAATGAGCAGTTCTTC. It specifies CSARVDPTRNNEQFF.

This clonotype came up many times. This chain's CDR3 is CATSEPGTSGIGTQYF. Written as DNA, the CDR3 is TGTGCCACCAGTGAACCCGGGACTAGCGGGATAGGGACCCAGTACTTC. The V gene is TRBV24-1, the J gene TRBJ2-5; TRBD2 matches 13 bases. The V segment lost 4 bases and the J segment 7 bases; nucleotides outside the gene matches: 8. Germline lookup yields CDR1 KGHDR and CDR2 SFDVKD. The CDR3 spans 16 residues.

This clonotype was observed a handful of times. The J gene is TRBJ2-2, the V gene TRBV6-5; D remains unclear. This CDR3 region has 14 residues. Trimming cost V 4 bases and J 7 bases, with 13 bases left between them. The germline CDR1 and CDR2 sequences are MNHEY and SVGAGI. CDR3 region: CASSSPSHGGELFF. The CDR3 nucleotides are TGTGCCAGCAGTTCACCCAGTCACGGCGGGGAGCTGTTTTTT.

CDR3 sequence reads: CSARAGSLAQGAYEQYF. The CDR3, as DNA: TGCAGTGCTAGGGCCGGCTCACTAGCACAGGGTGCCTACGAGCAGTACTTC. This chain joins TRBV20-1 and TRBJ2-7; D tentatively fits TRBD1 or TRBD2 (6 bases each). With 3 bases removed from V and 2 bases from J, the gap between germline ends came to 23 bases. CDR1 is DFQATT and CDR2 is SNEGSKA in the germline V gene (reference sequence). This CDR3 has 17 amino acids.

This clonotype has just a few counts. This rearrangement joins TRBV10-3 to TRBJ2-7, with TRBD2 matching over 7 bases. Germline V lookup: CDR1 ENHRY, CDR2 SYGVKD. V lost 0 bases, J lost 6 bases, and 8 bases stayed unmatched. The CDR3 spans 15 residues. CDR3 DNA: TGTGCCATCAGTGAGTCGGGGGGAGGGCCCGGCGAGCAGTACTTC. Protein: CAISESGGGPGEQYF.

This clonotype was seen once. The J gene is TRBJ2-2, the V gene TRBV12-3 or TRBV12-4, with 9 bases lining up with TRBD2. V shed 3 bases and J 2 bases; nucleotides not matched to a gene: 4. The CDR3 runs 16 residues. CDR3 region: CASSFGAGGNTGELFF. The CDR3 DNA is TGTGCCAGCAGTTTCGGAGCGGGAGGAAACACCGGGGAGCTGTTTTTT.

Many counts were recorded for this clonotype. Here the CDR3 DNA reads TGTGCCATCAGTGATTCTACTAGCGGGAGGGCCGTTAGGGAGCAGTTCTTC. It translates to CAISDSTSGRAVREQFF. This chain links TRBV10-3 with TRBJ2-1, with 13 bases fitting TRBD2. With V trimmed by 3 bases and J by 10 bases, 12 bases remained unmatched. CDR3 size: 17 residues. Per germline, CDR1 ENHRY and CDR2 SYGVKD.

CDR3 region: CSATPGELPSGRSSYNEQFF. For the CDR3, the DNA is TGCAGCGCAACCCCTGGAGAACTTCCTAGCGGGAGGAGCTCCTACAATGAGCAGTTCTTC. V and J are TRBV29-1 and TRBJ2-1; 11 bases fit TRBD2. V was clipped by 7 bases and J by 0 bases; unmatched bases: 20. This CDR3 is built from 20 residues. The germline gives CDR1 SQVTM, CDR2 ANQGSEA.